The 5 T cell receptor beta chains in this list originate from one sample, sequenced in a study of blood T cell repertoires in COVID-19. Produced via immunoSEQ multiplex PCR; TCRdb's table is partial and in-frame only. Counted here are 35,000 to 40,000 clones, 80% to 90% occurring once; the ten biggest clones make up roughly 15%. Input material: peripheral blood. Receptors were obtained from a human donor in a cohort sampled during active COVID-19.

This sequence joins TRBV5-4 and TRBJ2-3; no firm D call. The ends were cut back, 1 base at V and 0 bases at J, with 15 bases in the middle. In germline, CDR1 is SGHNT, CDR2 YYREEE (reference sequence). This CDR3 spans 17 amino acids. The CDR3 DNA sequence: TGTGCCAGCAGCTTGCCTGGTAGACAAACTAGCACAGATACGCAGTATTTT. It yields the protein CASSLPGRQTSTDTQYF.

This chain connects TRBV7-9 to TRBJ1-1; D call uncertain. Germline V CDR1 and CDR2: SEHNR, FQNEAQ (reference sequence). V was shortened by 1 base and J by 5 bases, with 8 bases between the two germline ends. The CDR3 is 13 residues long. The CDR3 reads CASSLVTGTEAFF. The CDR3 region has the DNA TGTGCCAGCAGCTTAGTGACGGGGACTGAAGCTTTCTTT.

In DNA form, the CDR3 reads TGTGCCATCGGGGGGGCGGCAACTAATGAAAAACTGTTTTTT. Translating it yields CAIGGAATNEKLFF. The chain employs TRBV2 and TRBJ1-4, with D possibly TRBD1 on 6 matching bases. Germline CDR1 and CDR2: SNHLY and FYNNEI. The CDR3 sequence is 14 residues long. Trimming left V 10 bases short and J 0 bases short, with 12 bases between. The full variable domain, with the rest looked up from reference TRBV2 and TRBJ1-4, is EPEVTQTPSHQVTQMGQEVILRCVPISNHLYFYWYRQILGQKVEFLVSFYNNEISEKSEIFDDQFSVERPDGSNFTLKIRSTKLEDSAMYFCAIGGAATNEKLFFGSGTQLSVL.

This chain links TRBV3-1 (or the pseudogene TRBV3-2) with TRBJ1-4; D unclear. The germline CDR1 and CDR2 sequences are LGHDT and YNNKEL (reference sequence). Trimming removed 4 bases from V and 3 bases from J, with 12 bases in between. The CDR3 runs to 15 residues. The CDR3 sequence: CASSLNLGANEKLFF. The CDR3 DNA is TGTGCCAGCAGCCTGAACTTGGGAGCTAATGAAAAACTGTTTTTT.

The V gene is TRBV3-1 (or the pseudogene TRBV3-2), the J gene TRBJ2-6, with D possibly matching TRBD1 (6 bases). This CDR3 comprises 17 residues. With 1 base removed from V and 2 bases from J, the gap between germline ends came to 12 bases. CDR1 and CDR2 from the germline V gene are LGHDT and YNNKEL (reference sequence). The CDR3 loop reads CASSQVGAGAGANVLTF. The CDR3 DNA sequence: TGTGCCAGCAGCCAAGTAGGGGCAGGGGCTGGGGCCAACGTCCTGACTTTC.